Sequencing of this T cell receptor (beta chain) was carried out in a study of blood T cell repertoires in COVID-19. For the study at large: Samples of COVID-19 (acute and convalescent) were obtained from the United States, Italy and Spain. T cells, B-cell-depleted T cells, or PBMCs supplied cDNA or gDNA.

V lost 2 bases, J lost 7 bases, and 7 bases stayed unmatched. This CDR3 contains 16 residues. Germline values: CDR1 MNHEY, CDR2 SVGAGI. Cohort assignment relied on participant-reported clinical history. The data were produced by immunoSEQ multiplex PCR, yet TCRdb's version contains in-frame clones alone and is incomplete. The table records under 500,000 clones, roughly 87% of them present only once. The V call is TRBV6-5, the J call TRBJ2-1; 11 bases align to TRBD2. The receptor was derived from a young woman with acute COVID-19. Material for sequencing was PBMCs or T cells enriched from blood (not recorded which). The CDR3 protein is CASSYPLTSGTNEQFF. CDR3 DNA sequence: TGTGCCAGCAGTTACCCCTTGACTAGCGGGACAAATGAGCAGTTCTTC.